The present T cell receptor (beta chain) was sequenced within a study of T-cell memory formation after mild COVID-19. Turning to the study itself: For the most part, TCR clusters were specific to one donor. Study observations and caveats: Clones shrinking from day 15 to 85 showed even CD4/CD8 mixes; later expanders tilted CD4+. The main location of contracting CD4+ clones was CM and EM, and that of contracting CD8+ clones was EMRA. Within pre-infection memory, some responding clones were found, suggesting cross-reactive memory joined.

About this clonotype itself: Its antigen is not identified.

TCRdb analysed the 5' RACE reads with MiXCR anew, one entry per CDR3 protein. The sample shows 70,000 to 95,000 distinct CDR3 sequences, around 13% of them seen only once. J was trimmed by 4 bases and V by 6 bases; bases with no gene match: 9. The CDR3 contains 13 residues. CDR1 is DFQATT and CDR2 is SNEGSKA in the germline V gene (reference sequence). The sequenced sample consisted of PBMCs or a T cell subset sorted from them (not recorded which). The V and J genes are TRBV20-1 and TRBJ2-7, with 7 bases identical to TRBD1. The source is a man in his late teens or twenties who had mild COVID-19 (a few samples of this study predate the infection). Cell type and time point are not known. CDR3 sequence: CSADRDSLYEQYF. The CDR3 DNA reads as TGCAGTGCCGACCGGGACAGCTTGTACGAGCAGTACTTC.